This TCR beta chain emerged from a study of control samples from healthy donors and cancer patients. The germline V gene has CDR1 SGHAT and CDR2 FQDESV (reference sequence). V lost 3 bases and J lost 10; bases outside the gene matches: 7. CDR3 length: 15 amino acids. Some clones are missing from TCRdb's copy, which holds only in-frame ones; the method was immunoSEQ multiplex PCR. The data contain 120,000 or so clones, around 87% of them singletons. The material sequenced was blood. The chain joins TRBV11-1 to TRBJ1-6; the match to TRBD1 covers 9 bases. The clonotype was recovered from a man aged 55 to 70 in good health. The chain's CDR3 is CASSFGQGPVSPLHF. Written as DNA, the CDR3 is TGTGCCAGCAGCTTTGGACAGGGGCCTGTCTCACCCCTCCACTTT.